Listed below are T cell receptor beta chains from one sample, sequenced in a study of T cell changes during pregnancy in multiple sclerosis. Sequencing was performed with immunoSEQ multiplex PCR; in TCRdb, only in-frame clones are kept and a portion is missing. The data hold about 100,000 clones, with 85% to 95% observed a single time. Sequenced material: peripheral blood, taken before pregnancy. The receptors come from a female donor with multiple sclerosis, enrolled in a pregnancy study. CDR3s include the opening cysteine and the closing phenylalanine or tryptophan. Each record gives: V gene, J gene, clone size, D gene, CDR3 DNA, CDR3 protein. D genes are given only for firm matches. The size entry is marked missing in some rows and otherwise reads once, few, many or a size class.

v_call: TRBV6-5; j_call: TRBJ1-3; clone_size: once; d_call: .; cdr3_nt: TGTGCCAGCAGTTTGCGACTGGACTCTGGAAACACCATATATTTT; cdr3_aa: CASSLRLDSGNTIYF
v_call: TRBV11-3; j_call: TRBJ2-7; clone_size: .; d_call: TRBD1; cdr3_nt: TGTGCCAGCAGCCACCGGGACAGCTACGAGCAGTACTTC; cdr3_aa: CASSHRDSYEQYF
v_call: TRBV6-1; j_call: TRBJ1-5; clone_size: .; d_call: TRBD1; cdr3_nt: TGTGCCGCAAATACAGGGGTGCGGCAGCCCCAGCATTTT; cdr3_aa: CAANTGVRQPQHF
v_call: TRBV7-6; j_call: TRBJ1-2; clone_size: .; d_call: TRBD1; cdr3_nt: TGTGCCAGCAGTCCCGGGACAGGGGGCGCAAGGGATGGCTACACCTTC; cdr3_aa: CASSPGTGGARDGYTF
v_call: TRBV19; j_call: TRBJ2-7; clone_size: once; d_call: TRBD1; cdr3_nt: TGTGCCAGGAGGGGACAGTTCTATATTTCCTACGAGCAGTACTTC; cdr3_aa: CARRGQFYISYEQYF
v_call: TRBV7-2; j_call: TRBJ1-4; clone_size: .; d_call: TRBD1; cdr3_nt: TGTGCCAGCAGCGCCGGACAGGGGGCTAATGAAAAACTGTTTTTT; cdr3_aa: CASSAGQGANEKLFF
v_call: TRBV6-5; j_call: TRBJ2-1; clone_size: .; d_call: TRBD2; cdr3_nt: TGTGCCAGCAGTTACATGAGCGGGAGGGCAGACAATGAGCAGTTCTTC; cdr3_aa: CASSYMSGRADNEQFF
v_call: TRBV4-1; j_call: TRBJ2-1; clone_size: .; d_call: .; cdr3_nt: TGCGCCAGCAGCCAATCCGAACCCGGGGTTTCCTCCTACAATGAGCAGTTCTTC; cdr3_aa: CASSQSEPGVSSYNEQFF
v_call: TRBV4-1; j_call: TRBJ1-3; clone_size: .; d_call: .; cdr3_nt: TGCGCCAGCAGCCCGGGGGTGCCTGGAAACACCATATATTTT; cdr3_aa: CASSPGVPGNTIYF
v_call: TRBV28; j_call: TRBJ1-1; clone_size: .; d_call: .; cdr3_nt: TGTGCCAGCAGTTTGCGGGGGACTGAAGCTTTCTTT; cdr3_aa: CASSLRGTEAFF
v_call: TRBV12-5; j_call: TRBJ1-4; clone_size: .; d_call: .; cdr3_nt: TGTGCTAGTGCCCGGATCGGGGAAAAACTGTTTTTT; cdr3_aa: CASARIGEKLFF
v_call: TRBV19; j_call: TRBJ1-1; clone_size: few; d_call: .; cdr3_nt: TGTGCCAGTAGGCCCGGGAACACTGAAGCTTTCTTT; cdr3_aa: CASRPGNTEAFF
v_call: TRBV5-1; j_call: TRBJ2-1; clone_size: .; d_call: TRBD1; cdr3_nt: TGCGCCAGCAGCAGGGGACAGGGAGCCAATGAGCAGTTCTTC; cdr3_aa: CASSRGQGANEQFF
v_call: TRBV4-1; j_call: TRBJ2-7; clone_size: .; d_call: TRBD2; cdr3_nt: TGCGCCAGCAGCCATTCAGCGGGGTCTACCTACGAGCAGTACTTC; cdr3_aa: CASSHSAGSTYEQYF
v_call: TRBV6-1; j_call: TRBJ2-7; clone_size: .; d_call: TRBD2; cdr3_nt: TGTGCCAGCAGTGAAGCGAGGACTAGAGGGGTCGGGCAGTACTTC; cdr3_aa: CASSEARTRGVGQYF
v_call: TRBV5-1; j_call: TRBJ2-1; clone_size: .; d_call: TRBD2; cdr3_nt: TGCGCCAGCAGCTTGGGTAGCGGGACGTTCACCTACAATGAGCAGTTCTTC; cdr3_aa: CASSLGSGTFTYNEQFF
v_call: TRBV9; j_call: TRBJ2-1; clone_size: .; d_call: .; cdr3_nt: TGTGCCAGCAGCGTGTATCCCAATGAGCAGTTCTTC; cdr3_aa: CASSVYPNEQFF